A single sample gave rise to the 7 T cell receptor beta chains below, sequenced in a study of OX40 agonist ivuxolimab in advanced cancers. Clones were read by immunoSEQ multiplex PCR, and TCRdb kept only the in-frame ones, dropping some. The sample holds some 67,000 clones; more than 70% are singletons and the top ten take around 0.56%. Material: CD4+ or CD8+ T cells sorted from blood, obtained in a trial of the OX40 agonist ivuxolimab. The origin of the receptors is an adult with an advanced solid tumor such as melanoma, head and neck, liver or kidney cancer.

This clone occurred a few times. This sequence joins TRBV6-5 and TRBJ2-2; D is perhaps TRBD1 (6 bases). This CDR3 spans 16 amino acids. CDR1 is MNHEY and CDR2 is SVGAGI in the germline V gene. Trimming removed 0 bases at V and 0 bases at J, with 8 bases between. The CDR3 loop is CASSYSAGANTGELFF. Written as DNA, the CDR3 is TGTGCCAGCAGTTACTCGGCAGGGGCGAACACCGGGGAGCTGTTTTTT.

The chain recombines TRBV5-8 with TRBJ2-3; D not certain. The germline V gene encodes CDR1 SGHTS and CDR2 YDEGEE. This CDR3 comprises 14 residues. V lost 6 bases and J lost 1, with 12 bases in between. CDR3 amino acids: CASTGWGGTDTQYF. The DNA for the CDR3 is TGTGCCAGCACCGGTTGGGGTGGCACAGATACGCAGTATTTT.

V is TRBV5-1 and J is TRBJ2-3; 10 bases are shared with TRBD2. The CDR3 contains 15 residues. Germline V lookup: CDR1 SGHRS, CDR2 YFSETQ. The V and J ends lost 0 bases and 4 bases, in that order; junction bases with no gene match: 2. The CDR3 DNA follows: TGCGCCAGCAGCTTGGTAGCGGGGGGTCCAGATACGCAGTATTTT. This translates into CASSLVAGGPDTQYF. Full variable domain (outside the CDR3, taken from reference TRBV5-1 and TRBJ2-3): KAGVTQTPRYLIKTRGQQVTLSCSPISGHRSVSWYQQTPGQGLQFLFEYFSETQRNKGNFPGRFSGRQFSNSRSEMNVSTLELGDSALYLCASSLVAGGPDTQYFGPGTRLTVL.

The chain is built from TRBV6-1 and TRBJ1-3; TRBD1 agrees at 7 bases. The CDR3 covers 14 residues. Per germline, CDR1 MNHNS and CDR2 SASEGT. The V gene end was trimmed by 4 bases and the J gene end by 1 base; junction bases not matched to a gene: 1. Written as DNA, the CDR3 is TGTGCCAGCAGTGTACAGGGGTCTGGAAACACCATATATTTT. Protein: CASSVQGSGNTIYF.

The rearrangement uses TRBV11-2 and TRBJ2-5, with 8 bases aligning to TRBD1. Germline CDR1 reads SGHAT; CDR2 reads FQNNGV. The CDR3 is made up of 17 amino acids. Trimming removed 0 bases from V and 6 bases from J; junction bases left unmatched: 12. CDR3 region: CASSLDPLDRVRQTQYF. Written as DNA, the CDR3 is TGTGCCAGCAGCTTAGATCCCCTGGACAGGGTGAGGCAGACCCAGTACTTC.

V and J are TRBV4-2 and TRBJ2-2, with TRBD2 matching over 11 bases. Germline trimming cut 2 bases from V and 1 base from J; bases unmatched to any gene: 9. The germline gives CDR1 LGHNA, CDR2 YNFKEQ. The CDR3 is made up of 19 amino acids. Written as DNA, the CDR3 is TGTGCCAGCAGCCAACTTATTCGGCTAGCGGGGGGGAACACCGGGGAGCTGTTTTTT. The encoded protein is CASSQLIRLAGGNTGELFF.

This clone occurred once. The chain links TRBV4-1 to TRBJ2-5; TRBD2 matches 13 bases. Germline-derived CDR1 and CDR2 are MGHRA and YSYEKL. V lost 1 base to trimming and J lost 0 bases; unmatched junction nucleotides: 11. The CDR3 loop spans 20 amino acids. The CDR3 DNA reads TGCGCCAGCAGCCAAGGTAGAAGACTAGCGGGGGGAAGGTACCAAGAGACCCAGTACTTC. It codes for CASSQGRRLAGGRYQETQYF.